Here is one T cell receptor (beta chain) with its context. Its antigen is unknown. This specimen belongs to a study of tumor-infiltrating lymphocytes in primary liver carcinoma. At the level of the study: Resection treated the patients' primary liver carcinoma. Study-wide points: Tumor-adjacent and tumor-blood pairs showed less overlap than tumor region pairs. The study used bulk unsorted samples and so did not compare CD4+ and CD8+ repertoires.

CDR3 length equals 15 residues. The V gene's germline CDR1 is MNHNS and CDR2 SASEGT. The ends were cut back, 7 bases at V and 3 bases at J, with 16 bases in the middle. Unsorted whole blood supplied the blood RNA, and germline DNA was isolated too. Patients carried chronic HBV infection without prior treatment. Production of TCR beta cDNA used around 500 ng total RNA together with a constant-region primer. What produced the TCR beta libraries was three nested multiplex PCR rounds using slightly modified ARM-PCR. Forward primers for TRBV1-TRBV30 and a C-beta reverse primer served the first two PCR rounds, at around 9 cycles each. TCRdb re-analysed the multiplex PCR reads in MiXCR, keeping a single row per CDR3 protein. Of about 180,000 distinct CDR3 sequences in the sample, about 60% were seen once.

This chain joins TRBV6-1 and TRBJ1-5, with TRBD1 as a possible D gene (6 bases). The sample consisted of peripheral blood. This receptor was obtained from a man between 35 and 55 years old with primary liver carcinoma and hepatitis B virus infection. Written as DNA, the CDR3 is TGTGCCAGCACCCCAGGACAGTTTATCAATCAGCCCCAGCATTTT. This gives the protein CASTPGQFINQPQHF.